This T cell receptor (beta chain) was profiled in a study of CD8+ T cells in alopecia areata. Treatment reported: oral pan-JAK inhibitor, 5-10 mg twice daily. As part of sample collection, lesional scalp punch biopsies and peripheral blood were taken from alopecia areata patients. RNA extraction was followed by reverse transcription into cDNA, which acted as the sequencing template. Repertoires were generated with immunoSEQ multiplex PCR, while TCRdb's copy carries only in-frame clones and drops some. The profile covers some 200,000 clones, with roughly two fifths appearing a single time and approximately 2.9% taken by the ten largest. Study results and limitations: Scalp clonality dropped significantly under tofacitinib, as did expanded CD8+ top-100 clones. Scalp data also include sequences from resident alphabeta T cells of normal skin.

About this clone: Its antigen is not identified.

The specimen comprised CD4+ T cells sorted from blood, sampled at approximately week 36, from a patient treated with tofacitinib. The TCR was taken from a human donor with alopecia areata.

The CDR3 DNA reads as TGTGCCAGCAGCCCCGCTGCCAGGGCCGGTCGAAACATTCAGTACTTC. Amino acid sequence: CASSPAARAGRNIQYF. The J gene is TRBJ2-4, the V gene TRBV14, with a tentative D call TRBD1 (5 bases). Germline CDR1 SGHDN, CDR2 FVKESK. The CDR3 is 16 amino acids. Trimming cost V 4 bases and J 6 bases, with 19 bases left between them. Together with reference TRBV14 and TRBJ2-4, the CDR3 gives the full variable domain: EAGVTQFPSHSVIEKGQTVTLRCDPISGHDNLYWYRRVMGKEIKFLLHFVKESKQDESGMPNNRFLAERTGGTYSTLKVQPAELEDSGVYFCASSPAARAGRNIQYFGAGTRLSVL.